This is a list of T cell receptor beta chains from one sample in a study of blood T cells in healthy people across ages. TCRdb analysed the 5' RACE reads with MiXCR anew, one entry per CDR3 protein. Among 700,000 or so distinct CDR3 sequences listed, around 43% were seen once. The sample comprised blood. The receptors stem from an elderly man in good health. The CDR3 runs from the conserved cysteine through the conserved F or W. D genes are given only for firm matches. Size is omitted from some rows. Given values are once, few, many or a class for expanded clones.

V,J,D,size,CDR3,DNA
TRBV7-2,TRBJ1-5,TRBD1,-,CASSFGHRGPQPQHF,TGTGCCAGCAGCTTCGGCCACAGGGGGCCTCAGCCCCAGCATTTT
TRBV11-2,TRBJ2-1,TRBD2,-,CASSTQGLAIRNEQFF,TGTGCCAGCAGCACACAGGGACTAGCGATCAGAAATGAGCAGTTCTTC
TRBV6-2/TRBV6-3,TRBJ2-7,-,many,CASRRQDFAYEQYF,TGTGCCAGCAGACGACAGGATTTCGCCTACGAGCAGTACTTC
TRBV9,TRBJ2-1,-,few,CASSQTLEQFF,TGTGCCAGCAGCCAGACCCTTGAGCAGTTCTTC
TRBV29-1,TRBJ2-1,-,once,CSVVVGARIDEQFF,TGCAGCGTTGTCGTGGGCGCCCGTATCGATGAGCAGTTCTTC
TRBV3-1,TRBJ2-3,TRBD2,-,CASSQDSAGSGRFTDTQYF,TGTGCCAGCAGCCAAGATAGCGCAGGGAGCGGGAGGTTCACAGATACGCAGTATTTT
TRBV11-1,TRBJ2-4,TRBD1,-,CASSLVDPGQGPILAKNIQYF,TGTGCCAGCAGCTTAGTCGACCCCGGACAGGGTCCAATCCTAGCCAAAAACATTCAGTACTTC
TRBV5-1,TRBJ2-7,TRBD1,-,CASSQAGTGGPYEQYF,TGCGCCAGCAGCCAGGCCGGGACAGGGGGGCCCTACGAGCAGTACTTC
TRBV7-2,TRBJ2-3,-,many,CASSPPWGDTQYF,TGTGCCAGCAGCCCGCCCTGGGGGGATACGCAGTATTTT
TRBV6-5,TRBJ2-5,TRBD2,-,CASSGGLAGVLEQYF,TGTGCCAGCAGTGGTGGACTAGCGGGAGTTTTGGAGCAGTACTTC
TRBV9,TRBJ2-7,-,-,CASSVGQGATYEQYF,TGTGCCAGCAGCGTAGGTCAGGGAGCAACCTACGAGCAGTACTTC